This is a list of T cell receptor beta chains from one sample in a study of blood T cell repertoires in COVID-19. Generated by immunoSEQ multiplex PCR, the TCRdb table keeps only in-frame clones and is missing some. Of 200,000 to 250,000 clones in the sample, 75% to 85% are singletons; the top ten hold around 13%. Sequenced input: peripheral blood. These receptor sequences come from a human donor in a cohort sampled during active COVID-19. The CDR3 runs from the conserved cysteine through the conserved F or W. The order of the fields is D gene, V gene, clone size, J gene, CDR3 protein, CDR3 DNA. The D gene is left open where the match is weak. Where a row states a size, it is once, few, many or the class of an expanded clone; other rows omit it.

>NA|TRBV7-6|NA|TRBJ2-7
CASSSGRVQYF
TGTGCCAGCAGCAGCGGCCGGGTCCAGTACTTC
>NA|TRBV11-1|NA|TRBJ2-5
CASSLASGGSTQYF
TGTGCCAGCAGCCTAGCCTCAGGAGGATCGACCCAGTACTTC
>TRBD2|TRBV7-9|NA|TRBJ2-1
CASAALAGYNEQFF
TGTGCCAGCGCTGCCTTAGCGGGGTACAATGAGCAGTTCTTC
>TRBD2|TRBV2|NA|TRBJ2-5
CASTGSGGGETQYF
TGTGCCAGCACGGGCAGCGGGGGTGGGGAGACCCAGTACTTC
>TRBD2|TRBV28|NA|TRBJ2-7
CASSLRGEEGEQYF
TGTGCCAGCAGTTTACGGGGGGAAGAGGGCGAGCAGTACTTC
>NA|TRBV28|NA|TRBJ1-2
CASSEGVLDYGYTF
TGTGCCAGCAGTGAAGGGGTGTTGGACTATGGCTACACCTTC
>NA|TRBV7-2|NA|TRBJ2-3
CASSWDFEADTQYF
TGTGCCAGCAGTTGGGACTTCGAGGCAGATACGCAGTATTTT
>NA|TRBV3-1/TRBV3-2|NA|TRBJ1-1
CATARDTEAFF
TGTGCCACCGCACGGGACACTGAAGCTTTCTTT
>TRBD2|TRBV6-2/TRBV6-3|NA|TRBJ2-5
CASSGWWSGGGQETQYF
TGTGCCAGCAGCGGGTGGTGGAGCGGCGGGGGCCAAGAGACCCAGTACTTC
>NA|TRBV24-1|NA|TRBJ1-3
CATSEADSFGNTIYF
TGTGCCACCAGTGAAGCGGACAGCTTTGGAAACACCATATATTTT
>NA|TRBV18|once|TRBJ2-7
CASSQAGASYEQYF
TGTGCCAGCTCACAGGCGGGGGCTTCCTACGAGCAGTACTTC
>NA|TRBV10-3|many|TRBJ1-3
CATGEPGNTIYF
TGTGCCACAGGGGAGCCTGGAAACACCATATATTTT
>TRBD1|TRBV6-2/TRBV6-3|NA|TRBJ2-4
CASSHRGQVENIQYF
TGTGCCAGCAGCCACCGGGGACAGGTAGAAAACATTCAGTACTTC
>NA|TRBV3-1/TRBV3-2|NA|TRBJ2-6
CASSQDRSGANVLTF
TGTGCCAGCAGCCAAGACCGCTCTGGGGCCAACGTCCTGACTTTC
>NA|TRBV6-5|NA|TRBJ2-1
CASGSRRRNNEQFF
TGTGCCAGCGGATCTAGGCGCAGAAACAATGAGCAGTTCTTC
>TRBD2|TRBV5-1|NA|TRBJ2-7
CASSSSGGSYEQYF
TGCGCCAGCAGCTCTAGCGGGGGCTCCTACGAGCAGTACTTC
>TRBD2|TRBV5-1|few|TRBJ2-3
CASSAWGLVHTDTQYF
TGCGCCAGCAGCGCGTGGGGACTAGTCCACACAGATACGCAGTATTTT
>NA|TRBV11-3|few|TRBJ1-5
CASSCSGGQGNQPQHF
TGTGCCAGCAGCTGTAGTGGGGGCCAGGGCAATCAGCCCCAGCATTTT
>NA|TRBV27|NA|TRBJ1-1
CASSLYGPWRTEAFF
TGTGCCAGCAGTTTATACGGTCCTTGGAGGACTGAAGCTTTCTTT
>NA|TRBV7-2|NA|TRBJ2-3
CASSSRVDTQYF
TGTGCCAGCAGCTCGCGGGTAGATACGCAGTATTTT